This T cell receptor beta chain is from a study of cytotoxic CD8 clonotypes in ibrutinib-treated CLL. Turning to the study itself: The patients comprised approximately 11 relapsed/refractory and more than 14 treatment-naive cases, 17 to 18 IGHV unmutated.

Roughly 2.2 micrograms of genomic DNA from cryopreserved PBMCs went into TCR beta libraries. TCRdb's copy holds only in-frame clones and misses some; the assay was immunoSEQ multiplex PCR. The sample has about 40,000 clones; less than 85% are singletons. The CDR3 sequence is 12 residues long. Germline CDR1 is SGHTA and CDR2 is FQGTGA. V shed 5 bases and J shed 10 bases, with 9 bases lying between them. Points on this clone: The antigen remains unidentified.

Whole-study findings and limits: Measured clonality at baseline was greater than in age-matched healthy donors and tracked with circulating CD8+ T-cell counts. Public clonotypes (which were uncommon) either contracted or remained stable on treatment.

The material sequenced was PBMCs, taken at disease progression, from a patient treated with ibrutinib. This receptor was taken from a human donor with chronic lymphocytic leukemia. The V and J genes are TRBV7-3 and TRBJ1-6, with no clear D. CDR3 bases: TGTGCCAGCAGCACTCCCGGATCACCCCTCCACTTT. Its protein product is CASSTPGSPLHF. The whole variable domain, filled in from reference TRBV7-3 and TRBJ1-6, reads GAGVSQTPSNKVTEKGKYVELRCDPISGHTALYWYRQSLGQGPEFLIYFQGTGAADDSGLPNDRFFAVRPEGSVSTLKIQRTERGDSAVYLCASSTPGSPLHFGNGTRLTVT.